This T cell receptor (beta chain) originates from a study of T cell responses to AZD1222 COVID-19 vaccine. In the study overall: Second-dose intervals near 4 or 12 weeks were combined.

Per germline, CDR1 SEHNR and CDR2 FQNEAQ (reference sequence). The CDR3 is made up of 13 amino acids. Trimming cost V 1 base and J 7 bases, with 10 bases left between them. TCRdb's table, derived via immunoSEQ multiplex PCR, lists solely in-frame clones and lacks some. The table shows more than 85,000 clones, with more than 70% occurring only once. Concerning this clone: What it binds is unknown.

The study's findings and limits: Among vaccine-associated CD4 TCRs, coverage spanned spike, with dominance at 160-218 and 743-854.

The gene calls are TRBV7-9 and TRBJ1-1, with no clear D. The receptor was derived from an adult in good health. Sequencing used peripheral blood, obtained on day 0 of AZD1222 vaccination. The CDR3 nucleotides are TGTGCCAGCAGCTTAGTTCCCCAGAATGAAGCTTTCTTT. Its translation: CASSLVPQNEAFF.